The 21 T cell receptor beta chains below come from one sample, sequenced in a study of T cell responses to AZD1222 COVID-19 vaccine. The data were produced by immunoSEQ multiplex PCR, yet TCRdb's version contains in-frame clones alone and is incomplete. The sample lists 150,000 to 200,000 clones, around 90% seen once, with 1.1% to 1.5% in the top ten. Sequenced material: peripheral blood, taken on day 0 of AZD1222 vaccination. The receptor source for this set is an adult in good health.

The V call is TRBV15, the J call TRBJ2-5; D is unresolved. V lost 1 base to trimming and J lost 3 bases, with 6 bases between them. Germline CDR1 reads LNHNV; CDR2 reads YYDKDF (reference sequence). This CDR3 spans 13 amino acids. CDR3 amino acids: CATSRGAEETQYF. As DNA, the CDR3 is TGTGCCACCAGCAGAGGGGCTGAAGAGACCCAGTACTTC.

This chain links TRBV13 with TRBJ2-7, with TRBD1 identical over 10 bases. Germline V gene lookup returns CDR1 PRHDT and CDR2 FYEKMQ (reference sequence). This CDR3 has 16 residues. With V trimmed by 4 bases and J by 6 bases, 12 bases remained unmatched. The CDR3 coding sequence is TGTGCCAGCAGCTCCCCCGTAGGGACAGGGGACTCCGAGCAGTACTTC. Its translation: CASSSPVGTGDSEQYF.

This chain joins TRBV5-6 and TRBJ1-1; D may be TRBD1 (5 bases). The CDR3 consists of 13 residues. Germline values: CDR1 SGHDT, CDR2 YYEEEE. V was pared by 4 bases and J by 11 bases, with 18 bases between. The CDR3 sequence: CASSPGTEPGAFF. The DNA for the CDR3 is TGTGCCAGCAGCCCCGGGACCGAACCTGGGGCTTTCTTT.

The chain uses TRBV5-6 and TRBJ2-7, with D possibly being TRBD1 (6 bases). The CDR3 consists of 13 residues. Germline CDR1 and CDR2: SGHDT and YYEEEE. V was cut by 3 bases and J by 5 bases, with 12 bases left in between. The CDR3 sequence: CASSYPTGNEQYF. The CDR3 DNA sequence: TGTGCCAGCAGCTATCCAACAGGGAACGAGCAGTACTTC. Complete variable domain (other parts from reference TRBV5-6 and TRBJ2-7): DAGVTQSPTHLIKTRGQQVTLRCSPKSGHDTVSWYQQALGQGPQFIFQYYEEEERQRGNFPDRFSGHQFPNYSSELNVNALLLGDSALYLCASSYPTGNEQYFGPGTRLTVT.

The CDR3 region has the DNA TGTGCCAGCAGCTTTATGGGGTTAGACACAGATACGCAGTATTTT. It yields the protein CASSFMGLDTDTQYF. V gene TRBV7-3 combines with J gene TRBJ2-3; no firm D call. This CDR3 is 15 amino acids long. CDR1 and CDR2 (germline): SGHTA, FQGTGA. The V and J ends lost 3 bases and 2 bases respectively, with 12 bases between them.

The chain is built from TRBV29-1 and TRBJ1-5; D ambiguous. This CDR3 contains 13 residues. CDR1 is SQVTM and CDR2 is ANQGSEA in the germline V gene. V was pared by 5 bases and J by 5 bases, with 13 bases between. CDR3 loop: CSVRVNGDQPQHF. The CDR3 region has the DNA TGCAGCGTTAGAGTGAACGGGGATCAGCCCCAGCATTTT. Supplemented by reference TRBV29-1 and TRBJ1-5, the full variable domain reads SAVISQKPSRDICQRGTSLTIQCQVDSQVTMMFWYRQQPGQSLTLIATANQGSEATYESGFVIDKFPISRPNLTFSTLTVSNMSPEDSSIYLCSVRVNGDQPQHFGDGTRLSIL.

This clone was observed a single time. The chain carries TRBV5-1 and TRBJ2-7; either TRBD1 or TRBD2 may fit D (6 bases each). Per germline, CDR1 SGHRS and CDR2 YFSETQ. Trimming removed 0 bases at V and 2 bases at J, with 12 bases between. The CDR3 covers 15 residues. Written as DNA, the CDR3 is TGCGCCAGCAGCTTGGGAGCCGGGGGCGCCTACGAGCAGTACTTC. Translated, it gives CASSLGAGGAYEQYF. The full variable domain, in which reference TRBV5-1 and TRBJ2-7 provide the parts outside the CDR3, is KAGVTQTPRYLIKTRGQQVTLSCSPISGHRSVSWYQQTPGQGLQFLFEYFSETQRNKGNFPGRFSGRQFSNSRSEMNVSTLELGDSALYLCASSLGAGGAYEQYFGPGTRLTVT.

The rearrangement links TRBV19 to TRBJ1-3, with D possibly matching TRBD1 (5 bases). CDR1 and CDR2 (germline): LNHDA, SQIVND (reference sequence). The CDR3 runs to 15 residues. V lost 8 bases and J 0 bases, leaving 14 bases between the germline ends. The CDR3 DNA is TGTGCCAGTCAGCCCAGGGCGAGCTCTGGAAACACCATATATTTT. It translates to CASQPRASSGNTIYF.

The chain links TRBV15 to TRBJ1-1; unclear D gene. Germline loops: CDR1 LNHNV, CDR2 YYDKDF (reference sequence). Between the trimmed V and J ends, which lost 2 bases and 0 bases, there was a span of 13 bases. The CDR3 has 16 residues. The CDR3 region is CATSRPPLGLNTEAFF. In DNA form, the CDR3 reads TGTGCCACCAGCAGACCCCCCCTAGGACTGAACACTGAAGCTTTCTTT.

The chain recombines TRBV28 with TRBJ1-3; no clear D gene. Germline V gives CDR1 MDHEN, CDR2 SYDVKM. V gave up 3 bases and J gave up 0 bases, with 6 bases separating them. There are 14 residues in the CDR3. The CDR3: CASSLRGSGNTIYF. The CDR3 nucleotides read TGTGCCAGCAGTTTGCGGGGCTCTGGAAACACCATATATTTT.

This chain links TRBV6-2 or TRBV6-3 with TRBJ2-2, with 9 bases that match TRBD1. Germline V lookup: CDR1 MNHEY, CDR2 SVGEGT. Unmatched junction bases numbered 6, after V lost 5 bases and J lost 5 bases. The CDR3 totals 15 residues. The DNA for the CDR3 is TGTGCCAGCAGTCTCTGGGACAGGGATACCGGGGAGCTGTTTTTT. As protein: CASSLWDRDTGELFF.

The genes are TRBV18 and TRBJ1-5; D may be TRBD1 (5 bases). Trimming cost V 3 bases and J 4 bases, with 7 bases left between them. This CDR3 has 13 amino acids. From germline, CDR1 is KGHSH and CDR2 LQKENI. CDR3 nucleotides: TGTGCCAGCTCACCGGGACCAAATCAGCCCCAGCATTTT. Residues: CASSPGPNQPQHF.

This chain joins TRBV28 and TRBJ1-5, with D tentatively TRBD1 (5 bases). Germline V lookup: CDR1 MDHEN, CDR2 SYDVKM. Trimming took off 6 bases at V and 2 bases at J, with 14 bases between the two ends. The CDR3 has 15 amino acids. The CDR3 DNA is TGTGCCAGCAGCGACCATGGAGGGGGCAATCAGCCCCAGCATTTT. Amino acids: CASSDHGGGNQPQHF. Full variable domain (rest looked up from reference TRBV28 and TRBJ1-5): DVKVTQSSRYLVKRTGEKVFLECVQDMDHENMFWYRQDPGLGLRLIYFSYDVKMKEKGDIPEGYSVSREKKERFSLILESASTNQTSMYLCASSDHGGGNQPQHFGDGTRLSIL.

The V and J genes are TRBV30 and TRBJ1-6; the D gene is possibly TRBD1 (5 bases). V was pared by 3 bases and J by 5 bases, with 14 bases between. This CDR3 region has 15 residues. The germline gives CDR1 GTSNPN, CDR2 SVGIG (reference sequence). The CDR3: CAWRLGGENNSPLHF. CDR3 DNA: TGTGCCTGGAGATTAGGAGGGGAAAATAATTCACCCCTCCACTTT.

The chain links TRBV9 to TRBJ1-2; 8 positions agree with TRBD1. Germline V gene data show CDR1 as SGDLS and CDR2 as YYNGEE. The CDR3 runs 13 residues. Trimming removed 3 bases from V and 10 bases from J; junction bases left unmatched: 8. As DNA, the CDR3 is TGTGCCAGCAGCGCCCAGACAGGGGCGACCTACACCTTC. This codes for CASSAQTGATYTF.

The chain couples TRBV3-1 (or the pseudogene TRBV3-2) to TRBJ1-1; no reliable D call. Germline CDR1 is LGHDT and CDR2 is YNNKEL (reference sequence). The CDR3 runs 13 residues. V was cut by 1 base and J by 0 bases, with 3 bases left in between. CDR3 in amino acids: CASSQAVNTEAFF. The DNA of the CDR3 is TGTGCCAGCAGCCAAGCAGTGAACACTGAAGCTTTCTTT.

The chain couples TRBV12-5 to TRBJ1-3; D may be TRBD1 (5 bases). The CDR3 is 19 residues long. The germline V gene encodes CDR1 LGHNT and CDR2 FRNRAP. V lost 3 bases, J lost 0 bases, and 21 bases lay in between. CDR3 region: CASGFGAGLSLSSGNTIYF. CDR3 DNA sequence: TGTGCTAGTGGTTTTGGGGCAGGACTTAGCTTAAGCTCTGGAAACACCATATATTTT.

The chain recombines TRBV6-5 with TRBJ1-2; TRBD1 might be the D (6 bases). Germline-derived CDR1 and CDR2 are MNHEY and SVGAGI. V shed 2 bases and J shed 4 bases, with 8 bases lying between them. The CDR3 covers 13 residues. CDR3 in DNA: TGTGCCAGCAGTTACGCAGGGGCCTATGGCTACACCTTC. Protein product: CASSYAGAYGYTF.

The chain uses TRBV5-5 and TRBJ1-1; TRBD1 aligns across 7 bases. Germline V gene data show CDR1 as SGHKS and CDR2 as YYEKEE (reference sequence). The J segment lost 5 bases and the V segment lost 3 bases, leaving 4 bases of the junction unmatched. The CDR3 is 13 residues long. The CDR3: CASSWGQQTEAFF. CDR3 nucleotides: TGTGCCAGCAGCTGGGGACAGCAAACTGAAGCTTTCTTT.

The rearrangement links TRBV29-1 to TRBJ1-4; 9 positions match TRBD1. Germline CDR1 reads SQVTM; CDR2 reads ANQGSEA. V lost 5 bases, J lost 7 bases, and 5 bases stayed unmatched. This CDR3 is 13 amino acids long. CDR3 residues: CSVLGTGTEKLFF. As DNA, the CDR3 is TGCAGCGTTCTCGGGACAGGGACTGAAAAACTGTTTTTT. The whole variable domain, remainder taken from reference TRBV29-1 and TRBJ1-4, is SAVISQKPSRDICQRGTSLTIQCQVDSQVTMMFWYRQQPGQSLTLIATANQGSEATYESGFVIDKFPISRPNLTFSTLTVSNMSPEDSSIYLCSVLGTGTEKLFFGSGTQLSVL.

The chain carries TRBV19 and TRBJ1-2; D unclear. Germline V lookup: CDR1 LNHDA, CDR2 SQIVND (reference sequence). This CDR3 region has 13 residues. The germline V and J ends were trimmed by 3 bases and 4 bases, with 9 bases remaining between them. The CDR3 reads CASSMERTYGYTF. DNA of the CDR3: TGTGCCAGTAGTATGGAACGGACCTATGGCTACACCTTC.